This T cell receptor beta chain was documented in a study of CD8+CD57+ T cells in acquired aplastic anemia. Overall study context: Sorted CD4+ plus CD8+ cells gave DNA averaging about 3 ug. Read counts for CD4+ cells (from healthy donors) averaged around 10 million. Study-wide findings and caveats: Researchers report that around 31 CD8+ CDR3 sequences appeared in both patients and controls.

TCR beta VDJ and CDR3 were profiled, and genomic DNA was the template. TCRdb re-called the reads through MiXCR, storing one row per CDR3 protein. The sample carries 200,000 to 250,000 distinct CDR3 sequences, almost 35% recorded once. The germline gives CDR1 LNHNV, CDR2 YYDKDF (reference sequence). This CDR3 has 15 residues. V lost 0 bases and J 5 bases, leaving 13 bases between the germline ends. About this clonotype: No antigen is known for it.

This clonotype originated in a human donor in good health, serving as a control. The sequenced sample was sorted CD4+, CD8+, or CD8+CD57+ T cells (not recorded which) from PBMCs. The chain uses TRBV15 and TRBJ1-2, with D perhaps TRBD1 (5 bases). CDR3 residues: CATSRDRVGDYGYTF. CDR3 in DNA: TGTGCCACCAGCAGAGACAGGGTGGGTGATTATGGCTACACCTTC.